This paragraph reports one T cell receptor (beta chain). No antigen is known for it. At least one PBMC sample before ART and at least two after were required. Samples were assayed with immunoSEQ v3.0 at survey level. Assay used: immunoSEQ multiplex PCR; TCRdb lists only in-frame clones, some missing. Of about 30,000 clones listed, approximately 95% were seen once; the top ten hold roughly 4%. Germline CDR1 and CDR2: SNHLY and FYNNEI. This CDR3 is built from 15 residues. V dropped 7 bases and J dropped 5; count of bases not matched to a gene: 14. The source of the sample is a study of long-term antiretroviral therapy in people with HIV. Whole-study findings and limits: Repertoires in HIV (unlike those of controls) had narrower CDR3 length ranges. Drawn between the mid-2000s and the late 2010s, the blood was possibly obtained under older ART regimens. Post-ART samples showed increased diversity that remained below transplant donor control levels.

The TCR was taken from a woman in her forties or fifties with HIV. The genes are TRBV2 and TRBJ2-7; 7 bases are shared with TRBD1. Sequencing was performed on unsorted PBMCs, taken approximately 5.1 years after starting antiretroviral therapy. The CDR3 region has the DNA TGTGCCAGCAAAGCACAGGGGTCCCCTTTGAACGAGCAGTACTTC. Protein sequence: CASKAQGSPLNEQYF. Using reference TRBV2 and TRBJ2-7 for the parts outside the CDR3, the full variable domain is EPEVTQTPSHQVTQMGQEVILRCVPISNHLYFYWYRQILGQKVEFLVSFYNNEISEKSEIFDDQFSVERPDGSNFTLKIRSTKLEDSAMYFCASKAQGSPLNEQYFGPGTRLTVT.